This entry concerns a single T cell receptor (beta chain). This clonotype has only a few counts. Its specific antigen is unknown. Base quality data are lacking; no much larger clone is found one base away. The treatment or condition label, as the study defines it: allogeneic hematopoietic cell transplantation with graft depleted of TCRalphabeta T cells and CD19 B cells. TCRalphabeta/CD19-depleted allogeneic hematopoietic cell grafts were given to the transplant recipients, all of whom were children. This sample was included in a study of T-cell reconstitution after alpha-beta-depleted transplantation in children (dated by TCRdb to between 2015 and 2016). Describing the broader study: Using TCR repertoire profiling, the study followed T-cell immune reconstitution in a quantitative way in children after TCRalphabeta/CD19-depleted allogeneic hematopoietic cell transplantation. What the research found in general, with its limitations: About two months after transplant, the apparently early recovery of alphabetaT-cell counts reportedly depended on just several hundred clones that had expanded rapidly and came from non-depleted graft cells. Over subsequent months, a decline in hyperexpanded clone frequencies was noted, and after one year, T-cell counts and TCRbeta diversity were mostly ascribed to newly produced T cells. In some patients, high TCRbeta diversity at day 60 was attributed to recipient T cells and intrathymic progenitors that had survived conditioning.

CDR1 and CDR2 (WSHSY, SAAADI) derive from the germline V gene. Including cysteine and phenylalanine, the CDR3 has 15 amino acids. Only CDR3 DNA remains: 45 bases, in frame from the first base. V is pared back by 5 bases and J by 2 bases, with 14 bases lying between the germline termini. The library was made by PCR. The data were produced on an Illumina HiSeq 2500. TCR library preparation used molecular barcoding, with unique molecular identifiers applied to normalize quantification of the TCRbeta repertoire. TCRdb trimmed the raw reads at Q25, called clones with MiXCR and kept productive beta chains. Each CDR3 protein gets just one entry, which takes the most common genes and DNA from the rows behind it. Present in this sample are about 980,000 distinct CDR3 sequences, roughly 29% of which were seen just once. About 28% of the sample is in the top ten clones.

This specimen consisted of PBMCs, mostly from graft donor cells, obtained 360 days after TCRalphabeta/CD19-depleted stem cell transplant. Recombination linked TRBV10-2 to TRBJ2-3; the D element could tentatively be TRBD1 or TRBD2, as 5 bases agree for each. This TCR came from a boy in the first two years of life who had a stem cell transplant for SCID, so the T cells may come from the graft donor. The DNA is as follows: TGCGCCAGCAGTTCAAAGCGGACATACACAGATACGCAGTATTTT. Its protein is CASSSKRTYTDTQYF.